The clone carrying this T cell receptor (beta chain) was seen more than once but under ten times. Antigen specificity is unknown. This record belongs to a study of post-analysis software for immune sequencing data. Study details: Secondary progressive, relapsing-remitting and progressive-relapsing multiple sclerosis were among the included disease courses.

The TCR beta cDNA libraries carried unique molecular identifiers. Input of about 0.9 to 10 million T cells yielded a few hundred thousand cDNA molecules. TCRdb passed the PCR reads through MiXCR, listing each CDR3 protein once. The repertoire holds more than 450,000 distinct CDR3 sequences, with about a third as singletons. Findings of the study overall: Same-batch samples co-clustered strongly by F measure. Compared with controls, patients showed significantly lower normalized Chao1 diversity.

Sequencing was performed on blood. This sequence was found in a girl under 18 with multiple sclerosis.

The CDR3 nucleotides read TGTGCCAGCAGCCAAGCCCCCCGGGCTAGTGGGTCAGATACGCAGTATTTT. Protein: CASSQAPRASGSDTQYF. The genes are TRBV4-2 and TRBJ2-3; D gene ambiguous. V gave up 1 base and J gave up 4 bases, with 18 bases separating them. Germline loops: CDR1 LGHNA, CDR2 YNFKEQ. The CDR3 sequence is 17 residues long.